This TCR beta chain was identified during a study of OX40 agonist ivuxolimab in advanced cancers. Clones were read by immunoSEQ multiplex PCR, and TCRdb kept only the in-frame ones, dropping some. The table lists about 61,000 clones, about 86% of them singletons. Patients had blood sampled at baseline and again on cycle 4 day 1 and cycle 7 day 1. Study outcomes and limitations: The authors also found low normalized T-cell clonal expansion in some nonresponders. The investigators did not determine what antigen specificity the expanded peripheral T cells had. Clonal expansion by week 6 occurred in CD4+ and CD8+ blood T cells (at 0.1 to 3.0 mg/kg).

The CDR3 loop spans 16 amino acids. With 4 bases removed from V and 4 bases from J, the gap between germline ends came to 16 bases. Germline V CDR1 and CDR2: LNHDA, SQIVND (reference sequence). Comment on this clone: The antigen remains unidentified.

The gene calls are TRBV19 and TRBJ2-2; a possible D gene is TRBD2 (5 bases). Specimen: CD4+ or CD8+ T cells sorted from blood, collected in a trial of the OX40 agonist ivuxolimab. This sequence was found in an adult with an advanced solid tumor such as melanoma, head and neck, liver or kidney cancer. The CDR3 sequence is CASSSPPGVRTGELFF. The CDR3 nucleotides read TGTGCCAGTAGTAGTCCCCCCGGGGTACGCACCGGGGAGCTGTTTTTT.